The 27 T cell receptor beta chains given below trace back to one sample, sequenced in a study of blood T cell repertoires in COVID-19. The method was immunoSEQ multiplex PCR; TCRdb's version includes in-frame clones alone and lacks a portion of them. The table lists about 110,000 clones, more than 75% of them singletons. Sequencing was done on a sample of peripheral blood. These receptors were collected from a woman between 50 and 59 years old with acute or convalescent COVID-19.

The chain joins TRBV5-1 to TRBJ2-1, with 12 bases identical to TRBD2. In germline, CDR1 is SGHRS, CDR2 YFSETQ. J was trimmed by 4 bases and V by 0 bases; bases with no gene match: 5. This CDR3 has 17 amino acids. Here the CDR3 reads CASSLATSGGNYNEQFF. Written as DNA, the CDR3 is TGCGCCAGCAGCTTGGCGACTAGCGGGGGCAATTACAATGAGCAGTTCTTC.

The gene calls are TRBV7-9 and TRBJ2-5; 7 bases are a match to TRBD1. The V gene end was trimmed by 3 bases and the J gene end by 5 bases; junction bases not matched to a gene: 6. The CDR3 spans 14 residues. CDR1 SEHNR and CDR2 FQNEAQ come from the germline V gene (reference sequence). CDR3 in DNA: TGTGCCAGCAGCTTCGCGACAGGGTTGGAGACCCAGTACTTC. Its translation: CASSFATGLETQYF.

The rearrangement joins TRBV25-1 to TRBJ2-5; weak D call: TRBD1 (5 bases). CDR1 and CDR2 (germline): MGHDK, SYGVNS. V lost 5 bases to trimming and J lost 4 bases, with 11 bases between them. This CDR3 comprises 13 residues. In DNA form, the CDR3 reads TGTGCCAGCAGTAGGGCCCAGGGAGAGACCCAGTACTTC. Translation: CASSRAQGETQYF.

In its sample, this clone was seen once. This chain links TRBV7-6 with TRBJ1-6, with 7 bases matching TRBD1. Germline V CDR1 and CDR2: SGHVS, FNYEAQ. CDR3 size: 16 residues. V shed 6 bases and J 4 bases; nucleotides not matched to a gene: 9. For the CDR3, the DNA is TGTGCCAGCAGTTCGGAACAGGGGCGATATAATTCACCCCTCCACTTT. Translating gives CASSSEQGRYNSPLHF.

This sequence joins TRBV30 and TRBJ2-7; TRBD1 aligns across 9 bases. Germline trimming cut 7 bases from V and 5 bases from J; bases unmatched to any gene: 9. The CDR3 consists of 13 residues. Germline CDR1 reads GTSNPN; CDR2 reads SVGIG (reference sequence). The CDR3 DNA reads as TGTGCCTCGACTGGACAGGGGTACAACGAGCAGTACTTC. Translating it yields CASTGQGYNEQYF.

This sequence joins TRBV19 and TRBJ1-6, with a weak D call TRBD1 (6 bases). Deletions cut 5 bases from V and 7 bases from J, with 15 bases between. CDR1 and CDR2 (germline): LNHDA, SQIVND (reference sequence). The CDR3 spans 15 residues. The CDR3 loop reads CASSRWGRGNSPLHF. The CDR3 nucleotides read TGTGCCAGTAGTCGTTGGGGGCGCGGAAATTCACCCCTCCACTTT. The whole variable domain, remainder taken from reference TRBV19 and TRBJ1-6, is DGGITQSPKYLFRKEGQNVTLSCEQNLNHDAMYWYRQDPGQGLRLIYYSQIVNDFQKGDIAEGYSVSREKKESFPLTVTSAQKNPTAFYLCASSRWGRGNSPLHFGNGTRLTVT.

The CDR3 protein is CASSSRASNEKLFF. CDR3 DNA sequence: TGCGCCAGCAGCTCCAGGGCGAGTAATGAAAAACTGTTTTTT. The gene calls are TRBV5-1 and TRBJ1-4; D is possibly TRBD1 (5 bases). From germline, CDR1 is SGHRS and CDR2 YFSETQ. V dropped 3 bases and J dropped 4 bases, with 10 bases sitting between them. CDR3 size: 14 residues.

The chain joins TRBV7-9 to TRBJ2-1; TRBD2 matches 10 bases. CDR1 is SEHNR and CDR2 is FQNEAQ in the germline V gene (reference sequence). The CDR3 is 17 amino acids. V trimming: 5 bases; J trimming: 3 bases; junction bases outside the gene matches: 10. CDR3 coding DNA: TGTGCCAGCAGCCCCGCGGGGCTAGCGGGAGTCTACAATGAGCAGTTCTTC. Translating gives CASSPAGLAGVYNEQFF.

V gene TRBV5-1 combines with J gene TRBJ1-1; D gene ambiguous. CDR1 and CDR2 from the germline V gene are SGHRS and YFSETQ. Trimming shortened V by 6 bases and J by 5 bases, and 17 bases separated the two germline ends. The CDR3 length is 14 residues. In DNA form, the CDR3 reads TGCGCCAGCATTGAGGAGCCCCCGAGGACTGAAGCTTTCTTT. Translation gives CASIEEPPRTEAFF.

The chain recombines TRBV6-5 with TRBJ2-5, with a weak D call TRBD1 (5 bases). The germline V gene encodes CDR1 MNHEY and CDR2 SVGAGI. This CDR3 is built from 15 residues. V was trimmed by 0 bases and J by 1 base, leaving 9 bases between them. CDR3 sequence: CASSYSIQGQETQYF. DNA of the CDR3: TGTGCCAGCAGTTACTCGATTCAGGGCCAAGAGACCCAGTACTTC.

The chain couples TRBV29-1 to TRBJ1-1, with 7 bases matching TRBD1. V dropped 6 bases and J dropped 1; count of bases not matched to a gene: 8. The CDR3 totals 14 residues. Germline CDR1 and CDR2: SQVTM and ANQGSEA. The CDR3 spells CSVEPGTANTEAFF. The CDR3 DNA is TGCAGCGTCGAGCCCGGGACAGCGAACACTGAAGCTTTCTTT.

This clone was detected only a few times. The chain joins TRBV5-1 to TRBJ1-1; D remains unclear. CDR3 size: 14 residues. V dropped 3 bases and J dropped 1 base, with 10 bases sitting between them. Germline V lookup: CDR1 SGHRS, CDR2 YFSETQ. CDR3 protein: CASSSTSSNTEAFF. The CDR3 coding sequence is TGCGCCAGCAGCTCCACGAGCTCGAACACTGAAGCTTTCTTT.

The V gene is TRBV28, the J gene TRBJ1-5; D ambiguous. The germline V gene encodes CDR1 MDHEN and CDR2 SYDVKM. V shed 6 bases and J shed 7 bases, with 16 bases lying between them. The CDR3 has 14 residues. CDR3 sequence (DNA): TGTGCCAGCAGCGGCGGGAAGTACCGACAGCCCCAGCATTTT. This encodes CASSGGKYRQPQHF.

The chain uses TRBV29-1 and TRBJ1-1; tentatively, D is TRBD1 (6 bases). Germline V gene lookup returns CDR1 SQVTM and CDR2 ANQGSEA. The CDR3 covers 13 residues. V gave up 5 bases and J gave up 0 bases, with 10 bases separating them. CDR3 region: CSVNRDLNTEAFF. CDR3 DNA sequence: TGCAGCGTTAACAGGGATTTGAACACTGAAGCTTTCTTT.

The rearrangement uses TRBV4-1 and TRBJ2-1; D uncertain. The CDR3 spans 16 residues. Germline-derived CDR1 and CDR2 are MGHRA and YSYEKL. Trimming pared 0 bases from V and 5 bases from J, leaving 14 bases between. The CDR3 region is CASSQDRLSQDNEQFF. The CDR3, as DNA: TGCGCCAGCAGCCAAGATCGGCTATCCCAGGACAATGAGCAGTTCTTC.

The chain has TRBV6-5 and TRBJ1-5; 7 bases map to TRBD1. Germline V gives CDR1 MNHEY, CDR2 SVGAGI. This CDR3 has 15 residues. The V gene end was trimmed by 5 bases and the J gene end by 0 bases; junction bases not matched to a gene: 4. CDR3 sequence (DNA): TGTGCCAGCAGTCAGGGGGTCCTTAGCAATCAGCCCCAGCATTTT. Translation gives CASSQGVLSNQPQHF.

The chain combines TRBV7-7 with TRBJ2-2; D might be TRBD1 (6 bases). Looked up from germline, CDR1 is SSHAT and CDR2 is FNYEAQ (reference sequence). The CDR3 is 15 residues long. Trimming removed 2 bases from V and 2 bases from J, with 9 bases in between. CDR3 in DNA: TGTGCCAGCAGCTTATCAGGGGTTAACACCGGGGAGCTGTTTTTT. This encodes CASSLSGVNTGELFF.

This chain uses TRBV7-8 with TRBJ2-7; 7 bases are shared with TRBD2. Trimming cost V 7 bases and J 6 bases; bases outside gene matches: 12. The CDR3 loop spans 14 amino acids. Germline CDR1 is SGHVS and CDR2 is FQNEAQ. The CDR3 region is CASTPGGSSAEQYF. The CDR3 DNA is TGTGCCAGCACCCCGGGGGGTTCGTCGGCCGAGCAGTACTTC.

V is TRBV7-9 and J is TRBJ2-7; TRBD2 aligns across 9 bases. Trimming cost V 5 bases and J 6 bases; bases outside gene matches: 11. This CDR3 contains 15 residues. CDR1 and CDR2 (germline): SEHNR, FQNEAQ (reference sequence). CDR3 DNA sequence: TGTGCCAGCAGCGAGGGGACTAGCCCAAAAAGCGAGCAGTACTTC. It is translated as CASSEGTSPKSEQYF.

The chain recombines TRBV28 with TRBJ1-2, with TRBD1 identical over 8 bases. V was pared by 6 bases and J by 2 bases, with 2 bases of the junction left unmatched. Germline values: CDR1 MDHEN, CDR2 SYDVKM. The CDR3 contains 13 residues. As DNA, the CDR3 is TGTGCCAGCAGGGGACAGGCCAACTATGGCTACACCTTC. Translated: CASRGQANYGYTF.

The chain links TRBV28 to TRBJ2-2; D perhaps matches TRBD2 (6 bases). The CDR3 is made up of 13 amino acids. Deletions cut 6 bases from V and 7 bases from J, with 12 bases between. CDR1 and CDR2 from the germline V gene are MDHEN and SYDVKM. The CDR3 bases are TGTGCCAGCAGCCAACCGCGGGGCGGGGAGCTGTTTTTT. Amino acid sequence: CASSQPRGGELFF.

The genes are TRBV24-1 and TRBJ2-2, with TRBD1 matching over 7 bases. Per germline, CDR1 KGHDR and CDR2 SFDVKD. J was trimmed by 6 bases and V by 4 bases; bases with no gene match: 7. This CDR3 region has 15 residues. The CDR3 DNA is TGTGCCACCAGTGACAATGACAGGGTAGCCGGGGAGCTGTTTTTT. It encodes CATSDNDRVAGELFF.

This chain connects TRBV19 to TRBJ2-3; 9 bases match TRBD1. With V trimmed by 6 bases and J by 1 base, 8 bases remained unmatched. Per the germline V gene, CDR1 is LNHDA and CDR2 is SQIVND (reference sequence). The CDR3 consists of 16 residues. In DNA, the CDR3 is TGTGCCAGTAGGACACAGGGGGCGGGGGGCACAGATACGCAGTATTTT. This translates into CASRTQGAGGTDTQYF.

This rearrangement joins TRBV7-9 to TRBJ1-1; D uncertain. Germline assignment: CDR1 SEHNR and CDR2 FQNEAQ (reference sequence). This CDR3 contains 14 residues. V was trimmed by 2 bases and J by 8 bases, leaving 15 bases between them. The chain's CDR3 is CASSLNPGSEEAFF. Here the CDR3 DNA reads TGTGCCAGCAGCTTAAATCCCGGATCGGAGGAAGCTTTCTTT.

This chain joins TRBV19 and TRBJ2-5; D might be TRBD2 (6 bases). This CDR3 spans 15 amino acids. Germline V CDR1 and CDR2: LNHDA, SQIVND (reference sequence). The V gene lost 3 bases and the J gene lost 5 bases, with 16 bases spanning the gap. CDR3 sequence: CASSIRREVRETQYF. The CDR3 DNA reads as TGTGCCAGTAGTATCCGGCGGGAAGTTAGGGAGACCCAGTACTTC.

The V call is TRBV6-5, the J call TRBJ2-1, with 13 bases identical to TRBD2. Germline V gene sequence: CDR1 MNHEY, CDR2 SVGAGI. The CDR3 totals 16 residues. Trimming at V came to 0 bases and at J to 5 bases, leaving 1 base not matched to a gene. DNA of the CDR3: TGTGCCAGCAGTTACTCGGGACTAGCGGGACACAATGAGCAGTTCTTC. Translation gives CASSYSGLAGHNEQFF.

This rearrangement joins TRBV2 to TRBJ2-2; 8 bases line up with TRBD2. Germline V gives CDR1 SNHLY, CDR2 FYNNEI. The CDR3 totals 15 residues. After removal of 8 bases from V and 1 base from J, the junction contained 6 bases not matched to a gene. The CDR3 nucleotides are TGTGCCAGCGGGGCACTAGCGGTGAACACCGGGGAGCTGTTTTTT. Residues: CASGALAVNTGELFF. Looking up the rest from reference TRBV2 and TRBJ2-2 gives the full variable domain: EPEVTQTPSHQVTQMGQEVILRCVPISNHLYFYWYRQILGQKVEFLVSFYNNEISEKSEIFDDQFSVERPDGSNFTLKIRSTKLEDSAMYFCASGALAVNTGELFFGEGSRLTVL.